These T cell receptor beta chains were read from a single sample in a study of shared clonotypes between healthy human individuals. TCRdb keeps only in-frame clones here, not all; method: immunoSEQ multiplex PCR. This sample yields a few million clones, of which 80% to 95% are seen a single time; around 0.35% belongs to the top ten. Sequencing input: naive CD4+ T cells from PBMCs. All receptors derive from a man between 18 and 35 years old in good health. Some clones in this sample may be carry-over from other donors' samples. Each CDR3 is given with its conserved first and last residue. The D gene is left open where the match is weak. Clone size is shown for a subset of rows, as once, few, many or a class of expanded clone.

CDR3 DNA	CDR3 protein	CDR3 length	clone size	V gene	D gene	J gene
TGTGCCAGCAGTGAATGGACAGGGGATAACGAAAAACTGTTTTTT	CASSEWTGDNEKLFF	15	-	TRBV27	TRBD1	TRBJ1-4
TGTGCCAGCAGCCGCCTAAACCGGGACCTATTAAGGGGCTACACCTTC	CASSRLNRDLLRGYTF	16	-	TRBV5-8	-	TRBJ1-2
TGTGCCAGCAATTACCCCACTAACTATGGCTACACCTTC	CASNYPTNYGYTF	13	-	TRBV28	-	TRBJ1-2
TGTGCCAGCAGCGTCATGACAGGGCGTTACAATGAGCAGTTCTTC	CASSVMTGRYNEQFF	15	-	TRBV7-6	TRBD1	TRBJ2-1
TGTGCCAGCAGTTTAAAATCAGGTCGGGGAAAACTGTTTTTT	CASSLKSGRGKLFF	14	-	TRBV28	-	TRBJ1-4
TGTGCCTGGAGCCGACCTGGCGGGCAGTTCTTC	CAWSRPGGQFF	11	-	TRBV30	-	TRBJ2-1
TGTGCCAGCAGACCTACCGGGACAGGGACGGACAATGAGCAGTTCTTC	CASRPTGTGTDNEQFF	16	-	TRBV7-2	TRBD1	TRBJ2-1
TGTGCCAGCAGTGAGATGAGGGACAGGGGGTACGAGCAGTACTTC	CASSEMRDRGYEQYF	15	-	TRBV6-4	TRBD1	TRBJ2-7
TGCGCCAGCAGCTTGGCTGGGTACACAGATACGCAGTATTTT	CASSLAGYTDTQYF	14	-	TRBV5-1	-	TRBJ2-3
TGTGCCAGCAGCGTAGATCCGAGGCAGGGGGAGGATGGCTACACCTTC	CASSVDPRQGEDGYTF	16	once	TRBV9	TRBD1	TRBJ1-2
TGTGCCAGCAGTTCAAAGGGACCTCTCTCTGGGGCCAACGTCCTGACTTTC	CASSSKGPLSGANVLTF	17	-	TRBV28	-	TRBJ2-6
TGTGCCACCAGCAGAGATAGGTTAAGGACCGGGGAGACCCAGTACTTC	CATSRDRLRTGETQYF	16	-	TRBV15	-	TRBJ2-5
TGTGCCAGCAGTGAAGCGGGGGTACGGCAGTACTTC	CASSEAGVRQYF	12	-	TRBV2	-	TRBJ2-7
TGTGCCAGCAGAGAGGGAGGGGGCGTCCCAGAGACCCAGTACTTC	CASREGGGVPETQYF	15	-	TRBV6-1	-	TRBJ2-5
TGTGCCAGTAGAGTATATTGGACAGGGGGCAATCAGCCCCAGCATTTT	CASRVYWTGGNQPQHF	16	-	TRBV19	TRBD1	TRBJ1-5
TGTGCCAGCCTAAGTGGGGCTAGCGGGACCCTATACGAGCAGTACTTC	CASLSGASGTLYEQYF	16	-	TRBV7-8	TRBD2	TRBJ2-7
TGTGCCAGCAGCTTGGGAGCGAACAATGAGCAGTTCTTC	CASSLGANNEQFF	13	-	TRBV5-4	-	TRBJ2-1
TGTGCCAGCAGCGGGACAGTTTACAATGAGCAGTTCTTC	CASSGTVYNEQFF	13	-	TRBV14	TRBD1	TRBJ2-1
TGTGCCAGCAGTGACGTAGGACAGGGCGATACGCAGTATTTT	CASSDVGQGDTQYF	14	once	TRBV25-1	TRBD1	TRBJ2-3
TGTGCCAGCAGTTACCCCTCCCGGGACAGACACAATGAGCAGTTCTTC	CASSYPSRDRHNEQFF	16	-	TRBV6-5	TRBD1	TRBJ2-1
TGTGCCACCAGCAAAAGGGGATGGGAAAAACTGTTTTTT	CATSKRGWEKLFF	13	-	TRBV15	-	TRBJ1-4
TGTGCCAGTAGTATCTTTACAGGGGCAGTCTACGAGCAGTACTTC	CASSIFTGAVYEQYF	15	-	TRBV19	TRBD1	TRBJ2-7
TGCAGCGTGCTGACTAGCGGGTTATACAATGAGCAGTTCTTC	CSVLTSGLYNEQFF	14	-	TRBV29-1	TRBD2	TRBJ2-1
TGTGCCAGCAGTTCCGAGGGACTAGCGGGTGAGACCCAGTACTTC	CASSSEGLAGETQYF	15	-	TRBV28	TRBD2	TRBJ2-5
TGCGCCAGCAGCTTGGTCCAGGGGGCGCAAGAGACCCAGTACTTC	CASSLVQGAQETQYF	15	-	TRBV5-1	TRBD1	TRBJ2-5
TGTGCCAGCAGCCAGCGCGGGGCAGGTGGAAACACCATATATTTT	CASSQRGAGGNTIYF	15	-	TRBV28	-	TRBJ1-3
TGTGCCTGGAGGGCTAGGGACAGACAGTCCTACGAGCAGTACTTC	CAWRARDRQSYEQYF	15	-	TRBV30	TRBD1	TRBJ2-7
TGCGCCAGCAGCGGGTCCGGGACAGGGGAAGAAAAACTGTTTTTT	CASSGSGTGEEKLFF	15	-	TRBV5-1	TRBD1	TRBJ1-4
TGTGCCAGCAGCTCAGGACTAGCCAAAAACATTCAGTACTTC	CASSSGLAKNIQYF	14	-	TRBV7-9	-	TRBJ2-4
TGTGCCAGCAGCTTAAATGGTCTGCCGTTGTACAATGAGCAGTTCTTC	CASSLNGLPLYNEQFF	16	-	TRBV7-3	-	TRBJ2-1
TGTGCCAGCAGACAGACAGGCCGGGAGCAGTACTTC	CASRQTGREQYF	12	-	TRBV6-5	-	TRBJ2-7
TGTGCCAGCAGCGTAGAACAGGTCACCGGGGAGCTGTTTTTT	CASSVEQVTGELFF	14	-	TRBV9	-	TRBJ2-2
TGTGCCAGCAGCTCCGGGACACCGAACATTCAGTACTTC	CASSSGTPNIQYF	13	-	TRBV7-2	-	TRBJ2-4
TGTGCCAGCAGTTTAAGGGTTGGTGGCACAGATACGCAGTATTTT	CASSLRVGGTDTQYF	15	-	TRBV27	-	TRBJ2-3
TGCAGCGTCCTACTAGCGTTTAGCTCCTACGAGCAGTACTTC	CSVLLAFSSYEQYF	14	-	TRBV29-1	TRBD2	TRBJ2-7
TGTGCCTGGGGGCTCGGGAGGAACGAAAAACTGTTTTTT	CAWGLGRNEKLFF	13	-	TRBV30	-	TRBJ1-4
TGTGCCAGCACTTCTCTAGCGGGCGTGCGGGAGCAGTACTTC	CASTSLAGVREQYF	14	once	TRBV28	TRBD2	TRBJ2-7
TGTGCCAGCAGTTATGGCTACAATGAGCAGTTCTTC	CASSYGYNEQFF	12	-	TRBV6-6	-	TRBJ2-1
TGTGCCAGCAGGGAACAGGGGGCGAGTCACTATGGCTACACCTTC	CASREQGASHYGYTF	15	-	TRBV6-1	TRBD1	TRBJ1-2
TGTGCCAGCAGTTTGTACAGGGGGCTCGGCCAAGAGACCCAGTACTTC	CASSLYRGLGQETQYF	16	-	TRBV6-5	TRBD1	TRBJ2-5
TGTGCCAGCAGCCTCAGGGGGAGGGGGGCCTACGAGCAGTACTTC	CASSLRGRGAYEQYF	15	-	TRBV7-9	-	TRBJ2-7
TGTGCCAGCCTCTCTACCACTAGCGGGAACTACAATGAGCAGTTCTTC	CASLSTTSGNYNEQFF	16	-	TRBV4-2	TRBD2	TRBJ2-1
TGTGCCAGCACCCGCCCCGGGGAAAGCGCCCAGTACTTC	CASTRPGESAQYF	13	-	TRBV2	-	TRBJ2-5
TGTGCCAGCAGCCCTCCTTGGAGTACGTACTTC	CASSPPWSTYF	11	-	TRBV6-1	-	TRBJ2-7
TGCAGTGCTACCGGGAATACGCAGTATTTT	CSATGNTQYF	10	-	TRBV20-1	-	TRBJ2-3
TGTGCCAGCAGTCGCCCAGCCACAGACCAAGAGACCCAGTACTTC	CASSRPATDQETQYF	15	few	TRBV28	-	TRBJ2-5
TGTGCCATCAGTGAATATGAGGGAAATGAGCAGTTCTTC	CAISEYEGNEQFF	13	-	TRBV10-3	-	TRBJ2-1
TGTGCCAGCAGCCCTTCCGGGGCGGCAGGGCATGGCTACACCTTC	CASSPSGAAGHGYTF	15	-	TRBV7-8	-	TRBJ1-2
TGTGCTAGCCAGGCGGAGTTCACAGATACGCAGTATTTT	CASQAEFTDTQYF	13	-	TRBV7-2	-	TRBJ2-3
TGTGCCAGCAGCCAAGGATTTTTCTACGAGCAGTACTTC	CASSQGFFYEQYF	13	-	TRBV14	-	TRBJ2-7
TGCGCCAGCAGTGAGACTAGGGGGGGATTAGCCCAGTACTTC	CASSETRGGLAQYF	14	-	TRBV10-2	-	TRBJ2-5
TGTGCCAGCAGCCCTACGATGGTGGATGGCTACACCTTC	CASSPTMVDGYTF	13	once	TRBV11-2	-	TRBJ1-2
TGTGCCAGCAGCGCTCGACTAGTAGAAGGCACCGGGGAGCTGTTTTTT	CASSARLVEGTGELFF	16	-	TRBV11-2	-	TRBJ2-2
TGCGCCAGCAGCAGGGACAGGTTCACAGATACGCAGTATTTT	CASSRDRFTDTQYF	14	-	TRBV5-1	TRBD1	TRBJ2-3
TGTGCCAGCTCACCGGCTTGGACAGCTGCGAACACCGGGGAGCTGTTTTTT	CASSPAWTAANTGELFF	17	-	TRBV18	-	TRBJ2-2
TGTGCCAGCAGCCAAACGACAGGGAACTATGGCTACACCTTC	CASSQTTGNYGYTF	14	-	TRBV4-2	TRBD1	TRBJ1-2
TGTGCCAGCAGCTTAGAAGGACCGGGGGAGACCCAGTACTTC	CASSLEGPGETQYF	14	-	TRBV7-3	-	TRBJ2-5